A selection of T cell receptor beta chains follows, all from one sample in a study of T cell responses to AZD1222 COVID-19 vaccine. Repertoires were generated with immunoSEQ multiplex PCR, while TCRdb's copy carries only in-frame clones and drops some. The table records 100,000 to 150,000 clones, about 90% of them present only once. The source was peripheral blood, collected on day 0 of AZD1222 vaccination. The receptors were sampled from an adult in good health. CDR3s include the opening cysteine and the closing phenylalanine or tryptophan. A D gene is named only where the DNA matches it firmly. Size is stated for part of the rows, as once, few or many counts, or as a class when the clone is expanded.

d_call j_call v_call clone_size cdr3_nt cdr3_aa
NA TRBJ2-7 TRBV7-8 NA TGTGCCAGCAGCGTGAGACTAGTAGGTTCCTACGAGCAGTACTTC CASSVRLVGSYEQYF
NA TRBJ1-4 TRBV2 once TGTGCCAGCACTGGGCAGGGTCCAACTAATGAAAAACTGTTTTTT CASTGQGPTNEKLFF
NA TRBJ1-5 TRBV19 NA TGTGCCAGTAGTATGGAAAGAGACAGTCAGCCCCAGCATTTT CASSMERDSQPQHF
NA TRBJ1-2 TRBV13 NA TGTGCCAGCAGCTTACAGGCAGCTAACTATGGCTACACCTTC CASSLQAANYGYTF
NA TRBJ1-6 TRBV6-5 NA TGTGCCAGCAGTTATTTCGGGCAGCCCCTCCACTTT CASSYFGQPLHF
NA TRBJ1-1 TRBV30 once TGTGCCTGGAATCTGTGGGACACTGAAGCTTTCTTT CAWNLWDTEAFF
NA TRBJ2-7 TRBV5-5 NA TGTGCCAGCAGTGGCGGGACGGCGTCGGCCTACGAGCAGTACTTC CASSGGTASAYEQYF
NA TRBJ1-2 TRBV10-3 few TGTGCCATCAGCTCCGTGGGGGAGGCTAACTATGGCTACACCTTC CAISSVGEANYGYTF
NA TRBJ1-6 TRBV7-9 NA TGTGCCAGCAGTCTTGGGGGACGGAGCAGCTCCTATAATTCACCCCTCCACTTT CASSLGGRSSSYNSPLHF
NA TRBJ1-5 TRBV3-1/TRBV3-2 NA TGTGCCGGCAGCCAAGACCCTCTTGGGCTCTTTAGCAATCAGCCCCAGCATTTT CAGSQDPLGLFSNQPQHF
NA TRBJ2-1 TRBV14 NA TGTGCCAGCAGCCACGACTCAGGAGCCTACAATGAGCAGTTCTTC CASSHDSGAYNEQFF
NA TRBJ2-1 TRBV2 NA TGTGCCAGCAGCACTAAGTTGAGCGGCCTTAATGAGCAGTTCTTC CASSTKLSGLNEQFF
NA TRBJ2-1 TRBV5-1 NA TGCGCCAGCAGCTTGTCCGGAGAACGCTCCTACAATGAGCAGTTCTTC CASSLSGERSYNEQFF
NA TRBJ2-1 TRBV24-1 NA TGTGCCACCAGTGAGCCAGGGTCCCAAGCCCACTACAATGAGCAGTTCTTC CATSEPGSQAHYNEQFF
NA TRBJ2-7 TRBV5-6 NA TGTGCCAGCACCAAGACCGGCTTGTGGTACTTC CASTKTGLWYF
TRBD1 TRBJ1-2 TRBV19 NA TGTGCCAGCTCCTCGGGACAGGAAAACTATGGCTACACCTTC CASSSGQENYGYTF
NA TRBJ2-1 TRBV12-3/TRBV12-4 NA TGTGCCAGCAGTTTAGGGAATGAGCAGTTCTTC CASSLGNEQFF
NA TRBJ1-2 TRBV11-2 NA TGTGCCAGCAGCTTGGGGGTTAACTATGGCTACACCTTC CASSLGVNYGYTF
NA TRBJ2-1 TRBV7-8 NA TGTGCCAGCAGACAGGGACCGGGAGGATACAATGAGCAGTTCTTC CASRQGPGGYNEQFF
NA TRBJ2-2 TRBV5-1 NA TGCGTAGTTCGGGCAATGGGCACCGGGGAGCTGTTTTTT CVVRAMGTGELFF
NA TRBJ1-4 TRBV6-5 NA TGTGCCAGCAGTTTCCGCCGACTCCCAACTAATGAAAAACTGTTTTTT CASSFRRLPTNEKLFF
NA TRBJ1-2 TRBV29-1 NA TGCAGCGTTGAAGGGAGTTTTCAAGCGGGCTACACCTTC CSVEGSFQAGYTF
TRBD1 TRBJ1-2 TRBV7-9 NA TGTGCCAGCAGCTCCACCAGGGGGCGCGGCTATGGCTACACCTTC CASSSTRGRGYGYTF
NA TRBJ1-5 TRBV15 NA TGTGCCACCAGCTCGCCAGTCTTTAGCAATCAGCCCCAGCATTTT CATSSPVFSNQPQHF
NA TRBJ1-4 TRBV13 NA TGTGCCAGCAGCTCCACAGCAACTAATGAAAAACTGTTTTTT CASSSTATNEKLFF
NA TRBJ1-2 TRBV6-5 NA TGTGCCAGCAGTCGGCTCGAAGTCAGGGCCTATGGCTACACCTTC CASSRLEVRAYGYTF
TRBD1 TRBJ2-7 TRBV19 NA TGTGCCAGTAGTAGGCCGGGACAGGGAGTCGAGCAGTACTTC CASSRPGQGVEQYF
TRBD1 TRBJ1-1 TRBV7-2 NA TGTGCCAGCACCCCAGGCGGGACAGAGAACACTGAAGCTTTCTTT CASTPGGTENTEAFF
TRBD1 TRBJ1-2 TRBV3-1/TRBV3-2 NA TGTGCCAGCAGCCAAGGAAGGGACAGGGGCGGTGGCTACACCTTC CASSQGRDRGGGYTF
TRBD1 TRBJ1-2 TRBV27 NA TGTGCCAGCAGTTCACAGGGGTCTCGGGGCTACACCTTC CASSSQGSRGYTF
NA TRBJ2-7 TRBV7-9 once TGTGCCAGCAGCTTAACCGTCGAGCAGTACTTC CASSLTVEQYF
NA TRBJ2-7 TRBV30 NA TGTGCCTGGAGTCTCCCCAGGGACGAGCAGTACTTC CAWSLPRDEQYF
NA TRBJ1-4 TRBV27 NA TGTGCCAGCACACCCCTAGGGGGAAGTGTAGGGGAAAAACTGTTTTTT CASTPLGGSVGEKLFF
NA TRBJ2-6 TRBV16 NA TGTGCCAGCAGCCCCCGGGGGAGCCCTGGGGCCAACGTCCTGACTTTC CASSPRGSPGANVLTF
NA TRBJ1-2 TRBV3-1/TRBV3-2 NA TGTGCCAGCAGCCCTTCCCCCTATGGCTACACCTTC CASSPSPYGYTF
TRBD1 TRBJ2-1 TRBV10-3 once TGTGCCATCACTACCGGGACAGGTCCTTCGTACAATGAGCAGTTCTTC CAITTGTGPSYNEQFF
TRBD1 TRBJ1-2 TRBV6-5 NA TGTGCCAGCAGTCCAGGACAGGGCGCTAACTATGGCTACACCTTC CASSPGQGANYGYTF
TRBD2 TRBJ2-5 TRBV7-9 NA TGTGCCAGCAGAGAATCACTAGCGGGGGGGCCGGAGACCCAGTACTTC CASRESLAGGPETQYF
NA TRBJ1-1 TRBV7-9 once TGTGCCAGCAGCCAGCTTAGGGAGGGGCGGCGGACTGAAGCTTTCTTT CASSQLREGRRTEAFF
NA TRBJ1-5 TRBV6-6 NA TGTGCCAGCAGCCTACAGGGACATCAGCCCCAGCATTTT CASSLQGHQPQHF
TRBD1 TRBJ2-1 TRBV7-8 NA TGTGCCAGCAGCTTAGCGGGGACAGGGAGCTCCTACAATGAGCAGTTCTTC CASSLAGTGSSYNEQFF
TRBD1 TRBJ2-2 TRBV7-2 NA TGTGCCAGCAGCTTTACGACAGGGCTGGCCGGGGAGCTGTTTTTT CASSFTTGLAGELFF
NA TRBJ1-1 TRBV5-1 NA TGCGCCAGCAGCTTGGCGATACAGGGTTACACTGAAGCTTTCTTT CASSLAIQGYTEAFF
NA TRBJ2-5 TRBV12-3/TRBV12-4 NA TGTGCCAGCAGCGATCCCTGGGAGACCCAGTACTTC CASSDPWETQYF
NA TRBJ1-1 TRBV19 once TGTGCCAGTAGCCAACAGGGCCGGCTTGAAGCTTTCTTT CASSQQGRLEAFF
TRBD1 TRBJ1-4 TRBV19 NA TGTGCCAGTAGCATAACGAACCGGGACAGGCGGAATAATGAAAAACTGTTTTTT CASSITNRDRRNNEKLFF
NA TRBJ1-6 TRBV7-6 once TGTGCCAGCAGCCTTCAGGGGAGCTCCTATAATTCACCCCTCCACTTT CASSLQGSSYNSPLHF